This T cell receptor (beta chain) was sequenced in a study of blood T cell repertoires in COVID-19. Study at large: Sample material is recorded as cDNA or gDNA derived from T cells, B-cell-depleted T cells, or PBMCs.

Germline CDR1 reads SGHRS; CDR2 reads YFSETQ. The CDR3 is 16 amino acids. The ends lost 0 bases at V and 8 bases at J; junction bases unmatched: 11. Per the study methods: From reference gene primer amplification, estimates of nucleated cell counts were derived. Sequencing used immunoSEQ multiplex PCR; TCRdb keeps in-frame clones, though not all of them. The V and J calls and clone size come from that table; D and trimming were worked out from the DNA. The profile shows 80,000 to 100,000 clones, about 74% of them singletons. Sequenced sample: peripheral blood. This TCR derives from a man aged 65 to 79 with COVID-19, enrolled during active disease. The rearrangement links TRBV5-1 to TRBJ2-1; TRBD2 agrees at 7 bases. CDR3 sequence: CASSLEVPGGGDEQFF. CDR3 nucleotide sequence: TGCGCCAGCAGCTTGGAGGTGCCGGGAGGCGGTGATGAGCAGTTCTTC.